The clone carrying this T cell receptor (beta chain) came up a few times. Antigen specificity is unknown. With 60 Vbeta and 13 Jbeta primers, the PCR was carried out. Using immunoSEQ multiplex PCR, the repertoire was profiled, and TCRdb retains in-frame clones only, with some absent. Among about 150,000 clones, about four fifths were seen once, and the ten largest hold roughly 6%. These data come from a study of cytomegalovirus exposure and HLA in healthy donors. About the research overall: Earlier findings included over 90 million unique TCR beta sequences obtained from about 170 million T cells.

Regarding the study as a whole: Reportedly, TCR beta sequences accurately predicted HLA-A and HLA-B alleles in most subjects.

Trimming cost V 4 bases and J 4 bases; bases outside gene matches: 4. The CDR3 is 15 residues long. CDR1 and CDR2 from the germline V gene are SGHRS and YFSETQ. The chain is built from TRBV5-1 and TRBJ2-7; 14 bases match TRBD2. The sample comprised PBMCs. This clonotype originated in a man between 50 and 59 years old in good health and CMV-seropositive. The CDR3 bases are TGCGCCAGCAGCGTGGGACTAGCGGGAGTGTACGAGCAGTACTTC. Residues: CASSVGLAGVYEQYF. The full variable domain, its missing parts supplied by reference TRBV5-1 and TRBJ2-7, is KAGVTQTPRYLIKTRGQQVTLSCSPISGHRSVSWYQQTPGQGLQFLFEYFSETQRNKGNFPGRFSGRQFSNSRSEMNVSTLELGDSALYLCASSVGLAGVYEQYFGPGTRLTVT.